This TCR beta chain was recorded in a study of tumor-infiltrating lymphocytes in oesophageal squamous cell carcinoma. MiXCR, applied by TCRdb to the PCR reads, yields one record per CDR3 protein. Among some 8,300 distinct CDR3 sequences listed, around two thirds were seen once. The CDR3 sequence is 14 residues long. CDR1 and CDR2 (germline): SGHDT, YYEEEE. This clonotype was seen a handful of times. Material: esophageal tumor tissue. The TCR comes from a female donor with esophageal squamous cell carcinoma. V is TRBV5-6 and J is TRBJ2-3; 7 bases map to TRBD1. The better agreement between TRBJ2-7 and the DNA end casts doubt on the J call. CDR3 residues: CASSLVGDSYEQYF. DNA for the CDR3: TGTGCCAGCAGCTTGGTGGGGGACAGCTACGAGCAGTACTTC.